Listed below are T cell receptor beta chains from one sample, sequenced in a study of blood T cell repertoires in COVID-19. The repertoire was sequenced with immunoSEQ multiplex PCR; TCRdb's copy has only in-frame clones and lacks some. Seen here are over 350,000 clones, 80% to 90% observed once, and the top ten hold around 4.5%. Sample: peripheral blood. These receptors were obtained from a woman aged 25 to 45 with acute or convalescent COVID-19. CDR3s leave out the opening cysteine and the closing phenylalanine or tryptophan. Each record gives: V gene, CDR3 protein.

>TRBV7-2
ASSPQGGGLYEQY
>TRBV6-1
ASSEAARTTRETQY
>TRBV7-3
ASSLSGGRTDTQY
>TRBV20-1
SAWTVNIQY
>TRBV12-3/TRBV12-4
ASTRDGGETQY
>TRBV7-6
ASSLYAGPLDTEAF
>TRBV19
ASSIGQGINEQF
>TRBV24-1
ATSRDRGMSENSPLH
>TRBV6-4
ASRALHSNEKLF
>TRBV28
ASRTTGDGSPLH
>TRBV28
ASSFSGGTSHYGYT
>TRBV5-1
ASSWGQGSGANVLT
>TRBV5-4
ASSSDRGSPLH
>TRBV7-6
ASSSEGRGGYYEQY
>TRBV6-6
ASSTSGGAVEETQY
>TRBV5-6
ASSRVNGTVNTEAF
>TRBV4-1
ASSQEPGGSYEQY
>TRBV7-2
ASSLLAAPQETQY
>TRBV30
ATDRIYGYT
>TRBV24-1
ATSGVGRTTQY
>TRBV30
AWSAEEEGFNEKLF
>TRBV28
ASSLGTGWADTQY
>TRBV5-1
ASGTGGSTETQY